This T cell receptor (beta chain) was profiled in a study of T cells in Graves' hyperthyroidism and ophthalmopathy. Study-wide results and caveats: A median 6.5 months before onset, the model predicted ophthalmopathy.

This clonotype has a handful of counts. No antigen is known for it. TCR beta CDR3 region amplification was performed from RNA transcripts. The HTBI set primed first-round TCR CDR3 RT-PCR. From the multiplex PCR reads, TCRdb called clonotypes with MiXCR, one entry per CDR3 protein. Of a few hundred thousand distinct CDR3 sequences in the sample, about 18% were seen once. CDR1 and CDR2 (germline): DFQATT, SNEGSKA (reference sequence). V was cut by 5 bases and J by 1 base, with 16 bases left in between. This CDR3 is built from 15 residues. The sample consisted of blood. This chain connects TRBV20-1 to TRBJ2-3; D may be TRBD2 (6 bases). The sequence was collected from a woman aged 45-60 years with Graves' hyperthyroidism. The chain's CDR3 is CSAGDFREGTDTQYF. DNA of the CDR3: TGCAGTGCTGGCGACTTCAGGGAGGGCACAGATACGCAGTATTTT.